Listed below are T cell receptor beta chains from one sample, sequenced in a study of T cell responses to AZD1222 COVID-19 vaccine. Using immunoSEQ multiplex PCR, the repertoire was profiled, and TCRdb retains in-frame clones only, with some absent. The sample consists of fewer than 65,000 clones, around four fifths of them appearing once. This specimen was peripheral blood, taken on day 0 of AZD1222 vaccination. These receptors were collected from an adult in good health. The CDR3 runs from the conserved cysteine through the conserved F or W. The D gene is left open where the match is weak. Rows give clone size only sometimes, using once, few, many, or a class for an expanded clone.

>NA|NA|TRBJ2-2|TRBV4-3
TGCGCCAGCAGCCAAGAGAGGTTCCTATTCACCGGGGAGCTGTTTTTT
CASSQERFLFTGELFF
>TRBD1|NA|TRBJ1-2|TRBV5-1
TGCGCCAGCAGCCCCGACGGGACAGGGGGTCGCGGCTACACCTTC
CASSPDGTGGRGYTF
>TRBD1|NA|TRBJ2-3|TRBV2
TGTGCCAGCAGCTTGGGACAGGGGAGCACAGATACGCAGTATTTT
CASSLGQGSTDTQYF
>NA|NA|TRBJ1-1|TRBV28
TGTGCCAGCAGTTGGCCCTTACCGAACACTGAAGCTTTCTTT
CASSWPLPNTEAFF
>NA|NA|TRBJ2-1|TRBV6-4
TGTGCCAGCAGTGACGGGGTTGGGTACAATGAGCAGTTCTTC
CASSDGVGYNEQFF
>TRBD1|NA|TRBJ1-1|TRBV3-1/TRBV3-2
TGTGCCAGCAGCAGGGGACAGCCCATGAACACTGAAGCTTTCTTT
CASSRGQPMNTEAFF
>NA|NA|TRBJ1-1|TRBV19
TGTGCCAGCCTCCCGTGGGGGGCGGGTAGGAACACTGAAGCTTTCTTT
CASLPWGAGRNTEAFF
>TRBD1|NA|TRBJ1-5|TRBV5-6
TGTGCCAGCAGCTTCTTCGACAGGGAACATAGCAATCAGCCCCAGCATTTT
CASSFFDREHSNQPQHF
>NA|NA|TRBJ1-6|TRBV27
TGTGCCAGCAGTTCCGAGGGGTTGAATTCACCCCTCCACTTT
CASSSEGLNSPLHF
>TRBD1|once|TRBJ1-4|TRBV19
TGTGCCAGTAGTATGCTGAACAGGGGCGGTGAAAAACTGTTTTTT
CASSMLNRGGEKLFF
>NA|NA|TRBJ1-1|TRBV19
TGTGCCAGTAGCCCCGCGCAGGGAAAGTGGGCTTTCTTT
CASSPAQGKWAFF
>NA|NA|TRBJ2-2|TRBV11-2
TGTGCCAGCAACAAGGACGGAGGAGGGGCGGGAAGGAGCACCGGGGAGCTGTTTTTT
CASNKDGGGAGRSTGELFF
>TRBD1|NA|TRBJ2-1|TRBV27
TGTGCCAGCAGTGAGACAGGGGCTCGCGATGAGCAGTTCTTC
CASSETGARDEQFF
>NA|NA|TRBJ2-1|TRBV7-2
TGTGCCAGCAGCTTTAATCGGGGGCTGTATGAGCAGTTCTTC
CASSFNRGLYEQFF
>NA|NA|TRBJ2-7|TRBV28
TGTGCCAGCAGTCCCTCCCGGTCCGAGCAGTACTTC
CASSPSRSEQYF
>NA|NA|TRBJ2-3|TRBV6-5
TGTGCCAGCAGTTTTAGGACCTTGGGAGATACGCAGTATTTT
CASSFRTLGDTQYF
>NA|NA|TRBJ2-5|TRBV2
TGTGCCAGCAGTGGTTCAGGGTTAGAGACCCAGTACTTC
CASSGSGLETQYF
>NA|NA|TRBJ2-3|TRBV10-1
TGCGCCAGCAGTGACTCCTCTACCCTAAATACGCAGTATTTT
CASSDSSTLNTQYF
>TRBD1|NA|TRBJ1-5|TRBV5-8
TGTGCCAGCAGCTTAGGACAGGTTGTTCAGCCCCAGCATTTT
CASSLGQVVQPQHF
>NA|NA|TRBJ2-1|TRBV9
TGTGCCAGCAGCGTAGGCGGGCCCTCCTACAATGAGCAGTTCTTC
CASSVGGPSYNEQFF
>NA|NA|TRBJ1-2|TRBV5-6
TGTGCCAGCAGCCCGGACACGGGTGGCTACACCTTC
CASSPDTGGYTF
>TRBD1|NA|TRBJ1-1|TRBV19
TGTGCCAGTAGTATTGGACAGGGTGACACTGAAGCTTTCTTT
CASSIGQGDTEAFF
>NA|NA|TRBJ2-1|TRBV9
TGTGCCAGCAGCGTAGTTGTAGGGGGGCGGAATGAGCAGTTCTTC
CASSVVVGGRNEQFF